This TCR beta chain was sequenced in a study of beta chain features in type 1 diabetes (dated by TCRdb to 2016 to 2019). Background for the entire study: Patients and healthy donors did not differ in mean age, gender distribution, total cell number or subset yield. A total of about 99,000,000 sorted cells were examined across all samples, and RNA yield correlated strongly with the number of cells per subset. The study compared the TCRB repertoires of sorted circulating CD4+ T cell subsets in recently diagnosed type 1 diabetes patients with those in matched healthy donors. Regulatory and stem cell-like memory subsets were obtained from only 8 patients and roughly eight healthy donors, while naive and central memory subsets were obtained from all 28 donors. Overall study outcomes, separate from this receptor: Because cDNA was sequenced instead of genomic DNA, highly expressing activated cells could be over-represented, though the groups showed no difference in activation or CD3 levels. Naive, central memory and regulatory TCRB repertoires appeared more similar among patients than among healthy donors. PCR might favor shorter templates, but patient and control samples were amplified and corrected together, so any skew would affect both groups equally. Type 1 diabetes patients showed a moderate but significant shortening of TCRB CDR3 length in all four CD4+ subsets. Because small numbers of individuals were included in the HLA sub-analyses, any influence of HLA type on TCRB rearrangement was left unresolved. Fewer insertions and more nucleotide deletions at VDJ recombination sites were observed in patients with type 1 diabetes, implying thymic rearrangement abnormalities.

As to this clone: Which antigen it targets is not known. Base qualities are missing; no much larger clone stands one base away.

CDR1 MNHEY and CDR2 SMNVEV are derived from the germline V gene (reference sequence). CDR3 length: 16 amino acids, cysteine to phenylalanine. The entry retains the CDR3 DNA only, 48 bases that are in frame from base 1. A distance of 17 bases separates the germline ends of V and J, which lose 4 bases and 7 bases respectively. The High Capacity cDNA Reverse Transcription Kit was used to reverse transcribe all of the isolated RNA, meaning that expressed TCRB transcripts were what got sequenced. Deep immunoSEQ sequencing was performed on naive, central memory and regulatory T cell samples, with an average of about 3.6 million total reads per sample. Sorted cells were lysed in RLT buffer and RNA was extracted with DNase-treated RNeasy Micro or Mini kits, depending on cell number. To prevent cross-contamination, every cell subset was processed on its own, while patient and healthy donor samples were processed together. TCRB sequences were amplified from cDNA with the immunoSEQ multiplex PCR, producing 87-bp fragments spanning the CDR3 region. Sequencing of the amplicons was performed on the Illumina HiSeq platform. Per the original workflow: Synthetic template baselines were used to correct PCR bias computationally, reads within Hamming distance 2 were collapsed, and singletons that could not be merged were discarded. Reads were aligned against IMGT so that V, D and J genes, CDR3 length and insertions or deletions at six rearrangement sites could be assigned. Within each subset, clonotype counts were normalized to the number of sorted cells before true diversity and Gini coefficients were calculated with the tcR R package. Repertoire sharing was quantified using the overlap coefficient calculated on TCRB nucleotide sequences. Out-of-frame TCRB sequences from naive cells were analyzed as a proxy for the pre-selection repertoire. In its TCRdb copy, this immuneACCESS table keeps in-frame sequences only and misses some clones. Where compared with another copy, unresolved V genes explain less than half of these, and the others have no known cause. V, J and clone size derive from that table, while D and trimming were established from the DNA sequence. The sample table holds under 400,000 clones, of which around 12% were seen once. 0.0095% to 0.011% of the sample is taken by the ten largest.

Each donor gave one peripheral blood draw, roughly 120 mL on average, collected into heparinised tubes. Using a panel that included CD45RO, CCR7, CD25, CD127, CD95 and CD27, naive, central memory, regulatory and stem cell-like memory CD4+ T cells were sorted on a BD FACSAria II. A purity above 95% was achieved for all sorted populations. PBMCs were isolated immediately by Lymphoprep density gradient centrifugation and stained directly without culture. So that batch effects would be minimized, each experiment stained and sorted samples in pairs, pairing one healthy donor with one patient. The sequence was obtained from a woman aged 18-35 years with type 1 diabetes. The sequence is built from TRBV27 and TRBJ1-6; confidence is insufficient to name the D gene. Sequenced: naive CD4+ T cells from blood. The cell subset or site label, read with the paper, signifies: true naive CD4+ T cells. The CDR3 here reads CASSYYARTINSPLHF. The sequenced DNA is TGTGCCAGCAGTTACTATGCTAGGACTATAAATTCACCCCTCCACTTT.